Each of the 13 T cell receptor beta chains below was sequenced from the same sample in a study of T cells in Graves' hyperthyroidism and ophthalmopathy. Researchers took RNA transcripts and amplified the TCR beta CDR3 regions from them. RT-PCR in the first round (using the HTBI primer set) targeted the TCR CDR3. TCRdb recomputed calls from the multiplex PCR reads with MiXCR, one row per CDR3 protein. The repertoire consists of almost 350,000 distinct CDR3 sequences, with approximately 18% occurring once and the leading ten covering 15% to 18%. Sample: blood. These receptors originate from a woman aged 40 to 49 with Graves' ophthalmopathy.

This clonotype has ten or more counts. The chain combines TRBV28 with TRBJ2-4; a possible D gene is TRBD1 (6 bases). CDR1 MDHEN and CDR2 SYDVKM come from the germline V gene. CDR3 length equals 11 residues. The germline V and J ends were trimmed by 8 bases and 7 bases, with 9 bases remaining between them. Here the CDR3 DNA reads TGTGCCAGCCGGGACACCAACATTCAGTACTTC. Its protein is CASRDTNIQYF.

This clonotype has a count of ten or more. The rearrangement joins TRBV19 to TRBJ1-1; 7 nucleotides align to TRBD1. Trimming cost V 5 bases and J 8 bases; bases outside gene matches: 14. CDR1 is LNHDA and CDR2 is SQIVND in the germline V gene (reference sequence). This CDR3 has 15 residues. CDR3 sequence: CASSPETGTLVEAFF. CDR3 sequence (DNA): TGTGCCAGTAGTCCAGAGACAGGGACACTTGTGGAAGCTTTCTTT.

The chain uses TRBV11-2 and TRBJ2-7; TRBD2 might be the D (5 bases). The CDR3 loop spans 16 amino acids. Germline values: CDR1 SGHAT, CDR2 FQNNGV. V lost 5 bases to trimming and J lost 2 bases, with 19 bases between them. DNA of the CDR3: TGTGCCAGCAGCCCGAAAGAGGCTAGCCGAACCTACGAGCAGTACTTC. Its protein is CASSPKEASRTYEQYF. The full variable domain, with the rest looked up from reference TRBV11-2 and TRBJ2-7, is EAGVAQSPRYKIIEKRQSVAFWCNPISGHATLYWYQQILGQGPKLLIQFQNNGVVDDSQLPKDRFSAERLKGVDSTLKIQPAKLEDSAVYLCASSPKEASRTYEQYFGPGTRLTVT.

The sample holds a few counts of this clonotype. The gene calls are TRBV28 and TRBJ2-1; unclear D gene. Germline loops: CDR1 MDHEN, CDR2 SYDVKM. V lost 7 bases and J 7 bases, leaving 20 bases between the germline ends. This CDR3 spans 15 amino acids. For the CDR3, the DNA is TGTGCCAGCACCCCCCTCCGGGCGCGAGGAAATGAGCAGTTCTTC. It is translated as CASTPLRARGNEQFF. The full variable domain, in which reference TRBV28 and TRBJ2-1 provide the parts outside the CDR3, is DVKVTQSSRYLVKRTGEKVFLECVQDMDHENMFWYRQDPGLGLRLIYFSYDVKMKEKGDIPEGYSVSREKKERFSLILESASTNQTSMYLCASTPLRARGNEQFFGPGTRLTVL.

Concerning this clonotype itself: A much larger clonotype is one base distant, so this may be a read error. The chain uses TRBV7-8 and TRBJ2-6; tentative D call: TRBD2 (7 bases). Germline CDR1 and CDR2: SGHVS and FQNEAQ. The CDR3 loop spans 15 amino acids. In nucleotides, the CDR3 is TGTGCCAGCAGCTTAACCTTGGGGGGGGCCGACGTCCTGACTTTC. Translated, it gives CASSLTLGGADVLTF. Full variable domain (missing parts from reference TRBV7-8 and TRBJ2-6): GAGVSQSPRYKVAKRGQDVALRCDPISGHVSLFWYQQALGQGPEFLTYFQNEAQLDKSGLPSDRFFAERPEGSVSTLKIQRTQQEDSAVYLCASSLTLGGADVLTFGAGSRLTVL.

The CDR3 bases are TGCGCCAGCAGCTTGGGCGGAGGTTGGGGGAACGAGCAGTACTTC. Translated, it gives CASSLGGGWGNEQYF. The genes are TRBV5-1 and TRBJ2-7; either TRBD1 or TRBD2 may supply D (5 bases each). CDR1 SGHRS and CDR2 YFSETQ come from the germline V gene. This CDR3 region has 15 residues. The germline V and J ends were trimmed by 0 bases and 5 bases, with 15 bases remaining between them.

This chain uses TRBV6-5 with TRBJ2-5, with D tentatively TRBD1 (8 bases). CDR1 and CDR2 from the germline V gene are MNHEY and SVGAGI. V was clipped by 0 bases and J by 5 bases, with 19 bases between them. The CDR3 totals 17 residues. CDR3 protein: CASSYSPPGGQDETQYF. DNA for the CDR3: TGTGCCAGCAGTTACTCCCCCCCGGGGGGACAGGACGAGACCCAGTACTTC.

A word on this clonotype: At one end the junction does not follow the germline gene, possibly because of a read error. This chain connects TRBV6-2 or TRBV6-3 to TRBJ2-5; D assignment may be TRBD1 or TRBD2 (5 bases each). The CDR3 covers 14 residues. Germline V gives CDR1 MNHEY, CDR2 SVGEGT. The CDR3 spells CASRSGDPQETQYF. The CDR3 DNA sequence: TGTGCCAGCAGGTCCGGGGACCCCCAAGAGACACAGTACTTC.

The chain is built from TRBV11-2 and TRBJ2-5; 7 nucleotides align to TRBD1. The germline V gene encodes CDR1 SGHAT and CDR2 FQNNGV. The CDR3 sequence is 16 residues long. Losses at the gene ends were 7 bases for V and 5 bases for J; bases not matched to a gene: 16. The CDR3 here is CASTSAGRGGGETQYF. The CDR3 DNA follows: TGTGCCAGCACCTCGGCAGGGAGAGGGGGCGGGGAGACCCAGTACTTC.

The chain joins TRBV19 to TRBJ1-5; D gene unclear. The CDR3 spans 15 residues. CDR1 and CDR2 (germline): LNHDA, SQIVND (reference sequence). V was pared by 3 bases and J by 2 bases, with 11 bases between. CDR3 in amino acids: CASSISMWGNQPQHF. CDR3 in DNA: TGTGCCAGTAGTATTAGTATGTGGGGCAATCAGCCCCAGCATTTT.

This clonotype was recorded many times. This chain uses TRBV12-3 or TRBV12-4 with TRBJ1-2; the match to TRBD1 covers 7 bases. The CDR3 loop spans 13 amino acids. The trim removed 6 bases at V and 7 bases at J, leaving 8 bases unmatched. CDR3 DNA: TGTGCCAGCAGCCCTGGACAGGCCGGTGGCTACACCTTC. Encoded protein: CASSPGQAGGYTF.

This clonotype was observed many times. Written as DNA, the CDR3 is TGTGCCAGCAGTTCACCCCGGGCAGGGGGCTTCGAGCAGTACTTC. Translating it yields CASSSPRAGGFEQYF. The genes are TRBV6-2 or TRBV6-3 and TRBJ2-7, with TRBD1 matching 8 bases. The CDR3 extends over 15 amino acids. The ends lost 4 bases at V and 6 bases at J; junction bases unmatched: 11. Germline CDR1 reads MNHEY; CDR2 reads SVGEGT.

In regard to this clonotype: A single base separates this from a much larger clone, so it may be a read error. The chain links TRBV29-1 to TRBJ1-2; a possible D gene is TRBD1 (5 bases). CDR3 length: 11 residues. V was cut by 4 bases and J by 8 bases, with 11 bases left in between. The germline V gene has CDR1 SQVTM and CDR2 ANQGSEA. Here the CDR3 DNA reads TGCAGCGTTGCAGGGTTGCACGGCTACACCTTC. Encoded protein: CSVAGLHGYTF.